This TCR beta chain was sequenced for a study of breast tumors, draining lymph nodes, adjacent tissues (TCRdb year 2016). Background on the whole study: The study compared TCR beta repertoires across tumor, adjacent nontumor tissue and axillary lymph nodes from breast cancer patients. The study was designed to assess the relationships and possible T-cell exchange between tumor, surrounding tissue and draining lymph node repertoires in human breast cancer. General conclusions and limits of the study: Tumor and nontumor tissue repertoires were found to be significantly more similar in luminal-like than in basal-like breast cancer. The data were considered consistent with the idea that most tumor T cells come from the lymph node and then expand in tumor tissue. Tumors showed preferential V and J gene usage, and their T-cell repertoire diversity fell below that of lymph nodes yet above that of nontumor tissue. Rather than being directly demonstrated, the conclusion that tumor T cells originate in lymph nodes was presented as consistent with a hypothesis.

Sequencing instrument: Illumina HiSeq 2000. Multiplex PCR amplification was used to build the TCR beta chain libraries. The amplified TCR beta chain products were analyzed by high-throughput sequencing. Clones were called with MiXCR by TCRdb after fastp trimmed the public reads at Q25, and only in-frame beta chains were retained. Records with the same CDR3 protein are collapsed into one entry carrying the most frequent genes and DNA. This sample gives 270,000 or so distinct CDR3 sequences in total; roughly 30% of them show up just once. Together, the top ten hold around 1% of the sample. The CDR3 contains 16 residues, cysteine and phenylalanine counted. CDR3 DNA is the only sequence kept; it has 48 bases, read in frame from the first base. Trimmed from V: 5 bases; trimmed from J: 2 bases; junction bases lacking a gene match: 9. From the germline V gene, CDR1 is LGHNT and CDR2 is FRNRAP. Lymph node samples were obtained from the axillary draining lymph nodes of breast cancer patients.

This clonotype was seen many times. The specificity of this receptor is unknown. One base away there is no much larger clone; base qualities are not given. The source of this sequence is a female donor with breast cancer. Some clones in this sample may be carry-over from other donors' samples. The rearrangement combines TRBV12-5 with TRBJ1-2, with 9 bases matching TRBD1. Material: axillary lymph node tissue. The DNA sequence is as follows: TGTGCTAGTGGTGCCTCCGGGACAGGGACCAACTATGGCTACACCTTC. This is translated as CASGASGTGTNYGYTF. Outside the CDR3, residues come from the reference TRBV12-5 and TRBJ1-2 proteins, so the full variable domain is: DARVTQTPRHKVTEMGQEVTMRCQPILGHNTVFWYRQTMMQGLELLAYFRNRAPLDDSGMPKDRFSAEMPDATLATLKIQPSEPRDSAVYFCASGASGTGTNYGYTFGSGTRLTVV.